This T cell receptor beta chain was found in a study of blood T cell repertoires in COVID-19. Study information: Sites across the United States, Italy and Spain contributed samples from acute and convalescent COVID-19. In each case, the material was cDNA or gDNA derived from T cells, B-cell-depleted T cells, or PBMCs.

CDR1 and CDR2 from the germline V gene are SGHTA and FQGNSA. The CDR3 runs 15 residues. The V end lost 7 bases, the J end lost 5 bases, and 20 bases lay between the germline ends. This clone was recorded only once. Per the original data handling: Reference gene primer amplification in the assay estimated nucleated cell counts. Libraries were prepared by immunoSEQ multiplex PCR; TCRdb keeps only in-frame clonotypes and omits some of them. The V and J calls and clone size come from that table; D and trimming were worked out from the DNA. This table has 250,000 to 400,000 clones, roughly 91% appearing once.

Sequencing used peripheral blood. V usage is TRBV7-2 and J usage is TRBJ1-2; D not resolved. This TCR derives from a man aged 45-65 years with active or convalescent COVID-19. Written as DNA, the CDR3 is TGTGCCAGCACCCTTAGCCCAATAGGCGGGTATGGCTACACCTTC. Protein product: CASTLSPIGGYGYTF.